This passage covers 11 T cell receptor beta chains from one sample sequenced in a study of blood T cell repertoires in COVID-19. Clones were sequenced by immunoSEQ multiplex PCR, and TCRdb holds only the in-frame ones, with some missing. The table shows 110,000 or so clones, with 81% occurring only once. What was sequenced was peripheral blood. The receptors derive from a man aged 50 to 60 with acute or convalescent COVID-19.

This clone was recorded only once. The gene calls are TRBV6-2 or TRBV6-3 and TRBJ1-6, with 7 bases fitting TRBD1. Unmatched junction bases numbered 8, after V lost 5 bases and J lost 7 bases. This CDR3 is built from 15 residues. Germline CDR1 is MNHEY and CDR2 is SVGEGT. The CDR3 DNA is TGTGCCAGCAGTCGTTTCCGGGACAGCAATTCACCCCTCCACTTT. Protein sequence: CASSRFRDSNSPLHF.

The J gene is TRBJ1-2, the V gene TRBV4-2, with D possibly being TRBD1 (5 bases). The V end lost 1 base, the J end lost 8 bases, and 17 bases lay between the germline ends. Germline-derived CDR1 and CDR2 are LGHNA and YNFKEQ. The CDR3 is 15 amino acids. The CDR3 loop reads CASSQGRQSPQGYTF. As DNA, the CDR3 is TGTGCCAGCAGCCAAGGCCGACAGTCCCCGCAGGGCTACACCTTC.

This clone was observed once. The chain joins TRBV11-2 to TRBJ2-2, with a possible D match to TRBD1 (5 bases). The CDR3 spans 15 residues. V lost 3 bases, J lost 1 base, and 9 bases lay in between. Germline assignment: CDR1 SGHAT and CDR2 FQNNGV. The DNA of the CDR3 is TGTGCCAGCAGCTTTTCAAGGGGGAACACCGGGGAGCTGTTTTTT. It yields the protein CASSFSRGNTGELFF.

The chain is built from TRBV9 and TRBJ2-3; 11 nucleotides match TRBD2. This CDR3 is built from 15 residues. J lost 4 bases, V lost 2 bases, and 3 bases had no gene match. The germline CDR1 and CDR2 sequences are SGDLS and YYNGEE. CDR3 residues: CASSVSGGVADTQYF. The CDR3 DNA is TGTGCCAGCAGCGTTAGCGGGGGGGTGGCAGATACGCAGTATTTT.

V gene TRBV4-1 combines with J gene TRBJ1-1; 7 positions match TRBD1. This CDR3 has 15 amino acids. V lost 4 bases and J lost 5; bases outside the gene matches: 10. The germline V gene has CDR1 MGHRA and CDR2 YSYEKL. The CDR3 here is CASSPGTAAITEAFF. The CDR3 DNA is TGCGCCAGCAGCCCGGGGACAGCCGCAATAACTGAAGCTTTCTTT.

The rearrangement joins TRBV28 to TRBJ1-5, with D perhaps matching TRBD1 (6 bases). CDR1 is MDHEN and CDR2 is SYDVKM in the germline V gene. V was cut by 3 bases and J by 6 bases, with 12 bases left in between. The CDR3 covers 14 residues. The CDR3 bases are TGTGCCAGCAGTTTCGGACAGTATATTCAGCCCCAGCATTTT. The encoded protein is CASSFGQYIQPQHF.

This chain uses TRBV28 with TRBJ1-4, with 9 bases fitting TRBD1. This CDR3 contains 18 residues. Germline assignment: CDR1 MDHEN and CDR2 SYDVKM. V dropped 2 bases and J dropped 7; count of bases not matched to a gene: 14. The CDR3 reads CASSLTAAGTGSSEKLFF. DNA of the CDR3: TGTGCCAGCAGTTTAACCGCGGCTGGGACAGGGTCGAGTGAAAAACTGTTTTTT.

This sequence joins TRBV18 and TRBJ1-2; a possible D gene is TRBD1 (6 bases). V lost 0 bases to trimming and J lost 8 bases, with 13 bases between them. The length of the CDR3 is 14 residues. Germline V lookup: CDR1 KGHSH, CDR2 LQKENI. DNA of the CDR3: TGTGCCAGCTCACCACCCGCGGCCGGGACAGGCTACACCTTC. It specifies CASSPPAAGTGYTF.

On this clone itself: The germline gene is not matched at one end of the junction; a read error may be the cause. The chain combines TRBV2 with TRBJ2-2; a weak D match, TRBD1 (6 bases). The CDR3 spans 15 residues. Germline loops: CDR1 SNHLY, CDR2 FYNNEI. The CDR3 sequence is CASRPHTGNPGELFF. Written as DNA, the CDR3 is TGTGCCAGCCGACCCCATACAGGGAACCCCGGGGAGCTGTTTTTT.

This clone was observed a handful of times. The rearrangement links TRBV15 to TRBJ2-1; no firm D call. Germline V CDR1 and CDR2: LNHNV, YYDKDF (reference sequence). This CDR3 contains 11 residues. The V gene lost 0 bases and the J gene lost 11 bases, with 5 bases spanning the gap. CDR3 sequence (DNA): TGTGCCACCAGCAGAGATCGTCAGCAGTTCTTC. This sequence encodes CATSRDRQQFF.

This clone is a singleton in its sample. This sample includes further DNA sequences coding for the same CDR3. The chain recombines TRBV3-1 (or the pseudogene TRBV3-2) with TRBJ1-1; 8 bases fit TRBD1. The CDR3 has 14 amino acids. V dropped 4 bases and J dropped 5; count of bases not matched to a gene: 6. Germline V gives CDR1 LGHDT, CDR2 YNNKEL (reference sequence). The CDR3 nucleotides read TGTGCCAGCAGCCTAGGACAGGGAGGAACTGAAGCTTTCTTT. Translated, it gives CASSLGQGGTEAFF.